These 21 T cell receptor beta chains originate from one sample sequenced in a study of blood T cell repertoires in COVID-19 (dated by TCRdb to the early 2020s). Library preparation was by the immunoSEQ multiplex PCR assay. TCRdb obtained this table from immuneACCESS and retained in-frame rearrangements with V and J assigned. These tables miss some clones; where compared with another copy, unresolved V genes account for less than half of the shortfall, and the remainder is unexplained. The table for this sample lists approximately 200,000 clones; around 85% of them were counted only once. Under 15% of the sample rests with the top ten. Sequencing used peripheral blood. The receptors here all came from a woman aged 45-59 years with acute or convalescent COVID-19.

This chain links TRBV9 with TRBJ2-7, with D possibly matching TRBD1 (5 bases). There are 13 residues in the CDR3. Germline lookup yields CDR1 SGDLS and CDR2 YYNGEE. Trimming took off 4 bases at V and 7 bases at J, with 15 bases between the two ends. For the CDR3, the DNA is TGTGCCAGCAGCAGACTCCAGGGCGGAGAGCAGTACTTC. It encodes CASSRLQGGEQYF.

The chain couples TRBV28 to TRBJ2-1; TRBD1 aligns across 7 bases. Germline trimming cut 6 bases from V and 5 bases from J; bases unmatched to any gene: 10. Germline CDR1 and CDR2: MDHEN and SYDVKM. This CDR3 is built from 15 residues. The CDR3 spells CASSRYRQGHNEQFF. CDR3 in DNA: TGTGCCAGCAGCCGGTACCGACAGGGACACAATGAGCAGTTCTTC.

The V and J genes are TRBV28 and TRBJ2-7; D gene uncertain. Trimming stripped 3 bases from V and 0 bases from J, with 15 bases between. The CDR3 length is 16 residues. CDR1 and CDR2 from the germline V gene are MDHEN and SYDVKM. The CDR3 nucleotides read TGTGCCAGCAGTTTCGCGGCGGTACTTAGCTCCTACGAGCAGTACTTC. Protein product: CASSFAAVLSSYEQYF.

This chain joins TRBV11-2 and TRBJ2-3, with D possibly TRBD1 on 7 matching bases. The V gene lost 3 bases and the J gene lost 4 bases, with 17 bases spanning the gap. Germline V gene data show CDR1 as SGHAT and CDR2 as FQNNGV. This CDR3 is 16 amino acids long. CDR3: CASSFGGQIFSDTQYF. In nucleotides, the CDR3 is TGTGCCAGCAGCTTCGGGGGACAGATCTTCTCAGATACGCAGTATTTT.

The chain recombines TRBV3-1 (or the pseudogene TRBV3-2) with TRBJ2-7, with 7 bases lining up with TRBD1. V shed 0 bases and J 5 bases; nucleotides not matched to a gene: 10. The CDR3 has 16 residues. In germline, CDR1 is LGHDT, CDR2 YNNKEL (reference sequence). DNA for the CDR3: TGTGCCAGCAGCCAAGAGGGCCGAATACAGGGGAACGAGCAGTACTTC. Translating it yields CASSQEGRIQGNEQYF.

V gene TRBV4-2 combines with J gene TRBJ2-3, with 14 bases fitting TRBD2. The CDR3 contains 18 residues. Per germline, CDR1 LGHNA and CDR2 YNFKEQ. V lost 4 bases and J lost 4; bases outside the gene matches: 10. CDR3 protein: CASSRGTSGSVAADTQYF. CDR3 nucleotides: TGTGCCAGCAGCCGTGGGACTAGCGGGAGTGTGGCGGCAGATACGCAGTATTTT.

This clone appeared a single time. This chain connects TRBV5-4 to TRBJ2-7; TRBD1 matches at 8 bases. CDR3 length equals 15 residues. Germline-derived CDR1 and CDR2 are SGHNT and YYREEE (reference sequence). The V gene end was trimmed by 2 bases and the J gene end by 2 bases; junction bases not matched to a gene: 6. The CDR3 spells CASSFGTGIPYEQYF. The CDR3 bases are TGTGCCAGCAGCTTCGGGACAGGAATTCCCTACGAGCAGTACTTC. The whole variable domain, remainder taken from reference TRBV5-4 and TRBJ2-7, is ETGVTQSPTHLIKTRGQQVTLRCSSQSGHNTVSWYQQALGQGPQFIFQYYREEENGRGNFPPRFSGLQFPNYSSELNVNALELDDSALYLCASSFGTGIPYEQYFGPGTRLTVT.

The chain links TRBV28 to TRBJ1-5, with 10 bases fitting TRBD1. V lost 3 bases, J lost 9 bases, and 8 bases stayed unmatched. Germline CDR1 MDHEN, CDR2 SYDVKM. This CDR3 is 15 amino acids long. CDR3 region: CASSLPDRGLGPQHF. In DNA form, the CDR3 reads TGTGCCAGCAGTTTGCCCGACAGGGGGCTAGGGCCCCAGCATTTT.

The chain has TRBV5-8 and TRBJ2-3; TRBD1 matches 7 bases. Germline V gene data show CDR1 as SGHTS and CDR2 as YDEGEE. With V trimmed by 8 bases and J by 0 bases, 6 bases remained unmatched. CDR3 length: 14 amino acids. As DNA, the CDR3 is TGTGCCAGGAGCCAGGGGGTCAGCACAGATACGCAGTATTTT. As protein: CARSQGVSTDTQYF. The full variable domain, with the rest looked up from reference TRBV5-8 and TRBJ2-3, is EAGVTQSPTHLIKTRGQQATLRCSPISGHTSVYWYQQALGLGLQFLLWYDEGEERNRGNFPPRFSGRQFPNYSSELNVNALELEDSALYLCARSQGVSTDTQYFGPGTRLTVL.

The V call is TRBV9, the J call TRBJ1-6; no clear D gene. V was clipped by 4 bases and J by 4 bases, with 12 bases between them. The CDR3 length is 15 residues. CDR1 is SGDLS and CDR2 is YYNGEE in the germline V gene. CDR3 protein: CASSPIGVYNSPLHF. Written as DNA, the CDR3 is TGTGCCAGCAGCCCTATAGGAGTATATAATTCACCCCTCCACTTT.

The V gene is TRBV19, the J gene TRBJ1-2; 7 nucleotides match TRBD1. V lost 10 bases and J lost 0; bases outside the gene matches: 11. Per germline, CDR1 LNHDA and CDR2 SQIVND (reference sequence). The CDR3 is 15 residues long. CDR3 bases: TGTGCCACCGTAGGGACAGTTAACGCTAACTATGGCTACACCTTC. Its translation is CATVGTVNANYGYTF.

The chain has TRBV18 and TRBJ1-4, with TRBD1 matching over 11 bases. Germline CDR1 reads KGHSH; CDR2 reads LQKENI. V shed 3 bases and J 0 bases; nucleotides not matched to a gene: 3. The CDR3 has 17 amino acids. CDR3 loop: CASSPRGQGATNEKLFF. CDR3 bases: TGTGCCAGCTCACCGAGGGGACAGGGGGCAACTAATGAAAAACTGTTTTTT.

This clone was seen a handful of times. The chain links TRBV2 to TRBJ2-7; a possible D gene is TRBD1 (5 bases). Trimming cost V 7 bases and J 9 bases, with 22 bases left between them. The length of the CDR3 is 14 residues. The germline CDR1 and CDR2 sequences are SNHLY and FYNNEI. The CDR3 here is CASKGGRETLRQYF. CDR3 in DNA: TGTGCCAGCAAAGGCGGCAGGGAAACCCTAAGGCAGTACTTC. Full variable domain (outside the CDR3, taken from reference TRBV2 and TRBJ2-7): EPEVTQTPSHQVTQMGQEVILRCVPISNHLYFYWYRQILGQKVEFLVSFYNNEISEKSEIFDDQFSVERPDGSNFTLKIRSTKLEDSAMYFCASKGGRETLRQYFGPGTRLTVT.

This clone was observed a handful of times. Here the CDR3 reads CASSSGLAGGDGHSYEQYF. DNA for the CDR3: TGTGCCAGCAGTTCGGGACTAGCGGGAGGGGACGGTCATAGTTACGAGCAGTACTTC. The rearrangement uses TRBV7-6 and TRBJ2-7; TRBD2 matches 16 bases. Germline loops: CDR1 SGHVS, CDR2 FNYEAQ. The trim removed 6 bases at V and 4 bases at J, leaving 15 bases unmatched. The CDR3 is made up of 19 amino acids.

CDR3 amino acids: CASSPLAGEYEQYF. CDR3 sequence (DNA): TGTGCCAGCAGCCCCCTAGCGGGAGAGTACGAGCAGTACTTC. The rearrangement uses TRBV3-1 (or the pseudogene TRBV3-2) and TRBJ2-7; 10 nucleotides agree with TRBD2. The trim removed 4 bases at V and 4 bases at J, leaving 4 bases unmatched. Germline V gene lookup returns CDR1 LGHDT and CDR2 YNNKEL (reference sequence). The CDR3 spans 14 residues.

The CDR3 region has the DNA TGCGCCAGCAGTTTTAACTCCAGGGGCGTGGGCACTGAAGCTTTCTTT. Its protein product is CASSFNSRGVGTEAFF. This rearrangement joins TRBV5-1 to TRBJ1-1, with D tentatively TRBD1 (6 bases). From germline, CDR1 is SGHRS and CDR2 YFSETQ. The CDR3 contains 16 residues. The ends were cut back, 5 bases at V and 4 bases at J, with 21 bases in the middle.

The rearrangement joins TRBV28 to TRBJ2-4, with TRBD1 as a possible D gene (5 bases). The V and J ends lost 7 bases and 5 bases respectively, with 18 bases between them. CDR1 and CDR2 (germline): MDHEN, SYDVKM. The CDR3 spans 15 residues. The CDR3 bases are TGTGCCAGCATGGGATCAGGACAATCGGAAAACATTCAGTACTTC. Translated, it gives CASMGSGQSENIQYF.

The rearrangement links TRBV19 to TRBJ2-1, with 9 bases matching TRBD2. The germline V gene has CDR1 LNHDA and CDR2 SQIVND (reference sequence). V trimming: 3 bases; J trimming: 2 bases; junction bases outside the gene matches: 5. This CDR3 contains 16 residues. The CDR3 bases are TGTGCCAGTAGTATCCCTCTAGCGGGACCCTACAATGAGCAGTTCTTC. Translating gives CASSIPLAGPYNEQFF. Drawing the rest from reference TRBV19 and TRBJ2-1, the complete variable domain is DGGITQSPKYLFRKEGQNVTLSCEQNLNHDAMYWYRQDPGQGLRLIYYSQIVNDFQKGDIAEGYSVSREKKESFPLTVTSAQKNPTAFYLCASSIPLAGPYNEQFFGPGTRLTVL.

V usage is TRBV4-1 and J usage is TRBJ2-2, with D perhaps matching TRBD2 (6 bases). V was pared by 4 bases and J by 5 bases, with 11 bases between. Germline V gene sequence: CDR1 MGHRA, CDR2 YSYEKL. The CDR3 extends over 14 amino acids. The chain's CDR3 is CASSPTGTTGELFF. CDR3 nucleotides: TGCGCCAGCAGCCCTACCGGGACTACCGGGGAGCTGTTTTTT.

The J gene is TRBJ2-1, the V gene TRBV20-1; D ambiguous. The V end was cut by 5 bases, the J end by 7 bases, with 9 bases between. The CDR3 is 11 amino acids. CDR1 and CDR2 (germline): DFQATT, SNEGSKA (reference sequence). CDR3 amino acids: CSAPSFNEQFF. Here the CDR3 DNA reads TGCAGTGCTCCTTCCTTTAATGAGCAGTTCTTC.

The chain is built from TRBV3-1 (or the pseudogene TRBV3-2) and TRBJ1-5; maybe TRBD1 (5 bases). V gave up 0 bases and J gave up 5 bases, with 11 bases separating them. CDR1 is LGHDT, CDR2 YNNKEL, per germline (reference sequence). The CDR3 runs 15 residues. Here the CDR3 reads CASSQDVRVDQPQHF. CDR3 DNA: TGTGCCAGCAGCCAAGATGTCAGGGTTGATCAGCCCCAGCATTTT.